This passage covers 12 T cell receptor beta chains from one sample sequenced in a study of shared clonotypes between healthy human individuals. The protocol was immunoSEQ multiplex PCR, while the TCRdb copy is restricted to in-frame clones and leaves out a portion. Among 2,100,000 or so clones listed, approximately 95% were seen once. Sequenced: naive CD4+ T cells sorted from blood. The subset here: CD45RA+ positively selected. The receptors come from a young man in good health.

This chain uses TRBV27 with TRBJ2-3; D is undetermined. V was trimmed by 3 bases and J by 1 base, leaving 17 bases between them. Germline V gene lookup returns CDR1 MNHEY and CDR2 SMNVEV (reference sequence). CDR3 size: 17 residues. The CDR3 spells CASSLVGMGLRTDTQYF. The CDR3 DNA follows: TGTGCCAGCAGTTTGGTAGGGATGGGCCTACGCACAGATACGCAGTATTTT.

V usage is TRBV10-3 and J usage is TRBJ2-1; 12 bases line up with TRBD2. The CDR3 runs to 17 residues. The germline gives CDR1 ENHRY, CDR2 SYGVKD. J lost 0 bases, V lost 2 bases, and 2 bases had no gene match. CDR3 DNA: TGTGCCATCAGTGAGACTAGCGGGAGGAGCTCCTACAATGAGCAGTTCTTC. Its translation: CAISETSGRSSYNEQFF.

The V gene is TRBV19, the J gene TRBJ2-1; 8 bases line up with TRBD2. CDR3 length: 17 residues. From germline, CDR1 is LNHDA and CDR2 SQIVND (reference sequence). V lost 0 bases, J lost 0 bases, and 4 bases stayed unmatched. The DNA for the CDR3 is TGTGCCAGTAGTATAGAGAGGAGCGGGAGCTCCTACAATGAGCAGTTCTTC. Its protein is CASSIERSGSSYNEQFF.

The CDR3 bases are TGTGCCAGCTCCTTCAATGGGAACACCGGGGAGCTGTTTTTT. This sequence encodes CASSFNGNTGELFF. The J gene is TRBJ2-2, the V gene TRBV18; unclear D gene. V lost 6 bases, J lost 1 base, and 9 bases lay in between. The CDR3 covers 14 residues. Germline CDR1 reads KGHSH; CDR2 reads LQKENI.

This clone has just a few counts. V gene TRBV30 combines with J gene TRBJ1-1, with 7 positions matching TRBD1. The trim removed 7 bases at V and 3 bases at J, leaving 8 bases unmatched. The CDR3 spans 13 residues. Per the germline V gene, CDR1 is GTSNPN and CDR2 is SVGIG (reference sequence). CDR3 sequence reads: CAFSTGRDTEAFF. The CDR3 region has the DNA TGTGCCTTTTCGACAGGGAGGGACACTGAAGCTTTCTTT.

This chain links TRBV5-4 with TRBJ1-1, with 8 bases lining up with TRBD1. V was clipped by 1 base and J by 4 bases; unmatched bases: 6. CDR3 length: 15 residues. The germline V gene has CDR1 SGHNT and CDR2 YYREEE (reference sequence). The CDR3 coding sequence is TGTGCCAGCAGCTTGTCGGCAGGGGGCGCCACTGAAGCTTTCTTT. Translating gives CASSLSAGGATEAFF.

V gene TRBV9 combines with J gene TRBJ1-6; tentative D call: TRBD1 (6 bases). The CDR3 runs 16 residues. V lost 0 bases and J 5 bases, leaving 12 bases between the germline ends. CDR1 is SGDLS, CDR2 YYNGEE, per germline. CDR3 protein: CASSVAPGDHNSPLHF. The CDR3 DNA follows: TGTGCCAGCAGCGTAGCCCCAGGGGACCATAATTCACCCCTCCACTTT.

This clone was seen just once. The sample carries other DNA sequences with the same CDR3. V and J are TRBV6-1 and TRBJ2-7; tentative D call: TRBD2 (6 bases). V was clipped by 2 bases and J by 2 bases, with 7 bases between them. This CDR3 is 13 amino acids long. Germline V gene sequence: CDR1 MNHNS, CDR2 SASEGT. The CDR3, as DNA: TGTGCCAGCAGTGAATCGGGGGCCTACGAGCAGTACTTC. Translating it yields CASSESGAYEQYF.

This rearrangement joins TRBV5-8 to TRBJ2-5, with 10 bases lining up with TRBD1. CDR1 is SGHTS and CDR2 is YDEGEE in the germline V gene. The CDR3 spans 14 residues. The ends lost 7 bases at V and 3 bases at J; junction bases unmatched: 6. The CDR3 DNA reads as TGTGCCAGCGGATCCGGACAGGGGGAAGAGACCCAGTACTTC. This codes for CASGSGQGEETQYF. The complete variable domain, with remaining parts taken from reference TRBV5-8 and TRBJ2-5, reads EAGVTQSPTHLIKTRGQQATLRCSPISGHTSVYWYQQALGLGLQFLLWYDEGEERNRGNFPPRFSGRQFPNYSSELNVNALELEDSALYLCASGSGQGEETQYFGPGTRLLVL.

V gene TRBV6-1 combines with J gene TRBJ1-4, with 7 bases matching TRBD1. This CDR3 has 16 amino acids. After removal of 4 bases from V and 0 bases from J, the junction contained 5 bases not matched to a gene. Germline loops: CDR1 MNHNS, CDR2 SASEGT. CDR3 bases: TGTGCCAGCAGTGCCTGGGACAGCGCAACTAATGAAAAACTGTTTTTT. Residues: CASSAWDSATNEKLFF.

This clone was counted a single time. V usage is TRBV7-2 and J usage is TRBJ2-7; D is perhaps TRBD2 (6 bases). The germline CDR1 and CDR2 sequences are SGHTA and FQGNSA. V lost 0 bases and J lost 2, with 11 bases in between. The CDR3 is 15 residues long. In DNA, the CDR3 is TGTGCCAGCAGCTTAGCGTTTTCGGGAGCCTACGAGCAGTACTTC. Its protein is CASSLAFSGAYEQYF.

The chain joins TRBV30 to TRBJ2-2; D is undetermined. The germline gives CDR1 GTSNPN, CDR2 SVGIG (reference sequence). The CDR3 contains 13 residues. Trimming took off 8 bases at V and 2 bases at J, with 12 bases between the two ends. The CDR3 spells CARRTSNTGELFF. DNA for the CDR3: TGTGCCCGCAGGACGAGCAACACCGGGGAGCTGTTTTTT.